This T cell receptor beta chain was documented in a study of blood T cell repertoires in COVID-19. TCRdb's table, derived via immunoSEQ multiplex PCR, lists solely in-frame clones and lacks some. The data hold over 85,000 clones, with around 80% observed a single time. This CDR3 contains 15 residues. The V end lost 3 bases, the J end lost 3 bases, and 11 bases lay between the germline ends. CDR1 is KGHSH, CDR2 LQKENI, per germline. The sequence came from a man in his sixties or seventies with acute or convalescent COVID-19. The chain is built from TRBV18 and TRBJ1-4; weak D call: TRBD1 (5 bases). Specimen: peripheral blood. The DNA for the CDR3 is TGTGCCAGCTCACCCGACAGAAGGCCTAATGAAAAACTGTTTTTT. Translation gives CASSPDRRPNEKLFF.